A selection of T cell receptor beta chains follows, all from one sample in a study of T cell responses to AZD1222 COVID-19 vaccine. The data were produced by immunoSEQ multiplex PCR, yet TCRdb's version contains in-frame clones alone and is incomplete. Seen here are about 84,000 clones, 70% to 90% observed once, and the top ten hold 1.5%. This specimen was peripheral blood, taken on day 0 of AZD1222 vaccination. These receptors came from an adult in good health. CDR3s include the opening cysteine and the closing phenylalanine or tryptophan. D genes are given only for firm matches. Size is stated for part of the rows, as once, few or many counts, or as a class when the clone is expanded.

v_call: TRBV15; d_call: -; clone_size: few; j_call: TRBJ1-5; cdr3_nt: TGTGCCACCAGCAGAGATAACGGGAATCAGCCCCAGCATTTT; cdr3_aa: CATSRDNGNQPQHF
v_call: TRBV9; d_call: -; clone_size: -; j_call: TRBJ1-6; cdr3_nt: TGTGCCAGCAGCCGGGACGGGCTTTCGGCCCTCCACTTT; cdr3_aa: CASSRDGLSALHF
v_call: TRBV6-5; d_call: -; clone_size: -; j_call: TRBJ2-6; cdr3_nt: TGTGCCAGCAGCGGGGGAGGCTCTGGGGCCAACGTCCTGACTTTC; cdr3_aa: CASSGGGSGANVLTF
v_call: TRBV25-1; d_call: TRBD1; clone_size: -; j_call: TRBJ1-2; cdr3_nt: TGTGCCAGCAGTGAAGGGGGACAGGGGGACTATGGCTACACCTTC; cdr3_aa: CASSEGGQGDYGYTF
v_call: TRBV6-6; d_call: -; clone_size: -; j_call: TRBJ1-4; cdr3_nt: TGTGCCAGCAGTTACTATCCAAATGAAAAACTGTTTTTT; cdr3_aa: CASSYYPNEKLFF
v_call: TRBV6-1; d_call: TRBD2; clone_size: -; j_call: TRBJ2-3; cdr3_nt: TGTGCCAGCAGTGAACATAGCGGGACCACAGATACGCAGTATTTT; cdr3_aa: CASSEHSGTTDTQYF
v_call: TRBV7-9; d_call: -; clone_size: few; j_call: TRBJ1-4; cdr3_nt: TGTGCCAGCAGCTTAGGGTTCCGTGGGGATGAAAAACTGTTTTTT; cdr3_aa: CASSLGFRGDEKLFF
v_call: TRBV19; d_call: -; clone_size: -; j_call: TRBJ1-5; cdr3_nt: TGTGCCAGTAGTATTGGCAGGGCTAATCAGCCCCAGCATTTT; cdr3_aa: CASSIGRANQPQHF
v_call: TRBV5-1; d_call: -; clone_size: -; j_call: TRBJ1-1; cdr3_nt: TGCGCCAGCAGCGCGGTCTTGAACACTGAAGCTTTCTTT; cdr3_aa: CASSAVLNTEAFF
v_call: TRBV19; d_call: TRBD1; clone_size: -; j_call: TRBJ2-7; cdr3_nt: TGTGCCAGTAGTATACAGGGGGACTACGAGCAGTACTTC; cdr3_aa: CASSIQGDYEQYF
v_call: TRBV18; d_call: -; clone_size: -; j_call: TRBJ1-3; cdr3_nt: TGTGCCAGCTCTGAAAACCAAGACTCTGGAAACACCATATATTTT; cdr3_aa: CASSENQDSGNTIYF
v_call: TRBV30; d_call: TRBD1; clone_size: -; j_call: TRBJ1-2; cdr3_nt: TGTGCCTGGAGTGTCTGGAGGGGGCTCTATGGCTACACCTTC; cdr3_aa: CAWSVWRGLYGYTF
v_call: TRBV27; d_call: TRBD1; clone_size: -; j_call: TRBJ1-5; cdr3_nt: TGTGCCAGCAGGGACAGGGCAGTGGTTAGCAATCAGCCCCAGCATTTT; cdr3_aa: CASRDRAVVSNQPQHF
v_call: TRBV20-1; d_call: -; clone_size: -; j_call: TRBJ2-5; cdr3_nt: TGCAGTGCTCCCGAGCTAGAGACCCAGTACTTC; cdr3_aa: CSAPELETQYF